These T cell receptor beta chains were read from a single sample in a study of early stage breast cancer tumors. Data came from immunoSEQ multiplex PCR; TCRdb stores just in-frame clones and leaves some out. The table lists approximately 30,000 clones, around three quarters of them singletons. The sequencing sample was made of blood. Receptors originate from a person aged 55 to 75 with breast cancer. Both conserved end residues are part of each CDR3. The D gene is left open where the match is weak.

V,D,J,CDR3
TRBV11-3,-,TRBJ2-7,CASSRNTIYEQYF
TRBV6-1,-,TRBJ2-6,CASSEGARGPGANVLTF
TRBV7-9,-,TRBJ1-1,CASSTQATVSTEAFF
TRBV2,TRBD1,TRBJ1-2,CASSVGQGYYGYTF
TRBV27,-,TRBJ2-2,CASAEGRSTGELFF
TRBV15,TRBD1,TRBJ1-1,CATTEIGQGGDTEAFF
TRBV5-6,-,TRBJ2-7,CASSLTRESYEQYF
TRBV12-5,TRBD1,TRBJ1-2,CASGGDRGYGYTF
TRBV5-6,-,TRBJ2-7,CASSGDSYEQYF
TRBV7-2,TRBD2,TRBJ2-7,CASSLSGSYEQYF
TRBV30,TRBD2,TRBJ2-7,CAWTSSGALVEQYF
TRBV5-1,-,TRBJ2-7,CASSLNGVSYEQYF
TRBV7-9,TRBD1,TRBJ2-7,CASSSGQGSYGQYF
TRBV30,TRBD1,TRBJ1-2,CAWGTGTNYGYTF
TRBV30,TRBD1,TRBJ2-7,CAWSPTGVRLREQYF
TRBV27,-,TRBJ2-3,CASSLSSLAADTQYF